These T cell receptor beta chains were read from a single sample in a study of Graves' ophthalmopathy and Graves' hyperthyroidism. TCRdb ran MiXCR on the multiplex PCR reads and lists one entry per CDR3 protein. The profile shows over a million distinct CDR3 sequences, roughly 35% of them singletons. Sample: peripheral blood or thyroid tissue (not recorded which). These receptors all stem from an adult man with Graves' hyperthyroidism. CDR3s include the opening cysteine and the closing phenylalanine or tryptophan. Clone sizes are given selectively: once, few, many, or a class where the clone is expanded.

v_call clone_size cdr3_aa
TRBV10-2 - CASSFVGSGGRAYEQYF
TRBV2 few CASTEGQPQHF
TRBV7-9 - CASSPISGISSAEQYF
TRBV6-2/TRBV6-3 few CASSPSTGDFYGYTF
TRBV7-8 - CAGAGTGNSPLHF
TRBV5-1 - CASSFAIMNTEAFF
TRBV9 many CASSVEAVPPQETQYF
TRBV7-3 few CACGKGLGEQYF
TRBV2 many CASSEMGRGNSGELFF
TRBV2 few CASSEEGGSGYTF
TRBV20-1 - CSVSGTAETQYF
TRBV12-3/TRBV12-4 many CASRRARETLHF
TRBV19 many CASSTLVTGENTIYF
TRBV7-2 few CASSQGTGRHEQYF
TRBV6-6 - CASSNGGATEAFF
TRBV27 - CASRKQMNTEAFF
TRBV10-3 many CAITWNSGANVLTF
TRBV7-9 many CASSQSGRGLLNQPQHF
TRBV29-1 - CSVEDRAGRVDEQYF
TRBV27 - CASSSGQALETQYF
TRBV6-2/TRBV6-3 many CASSYGFGEQYF
TRBV29-1 - CSVATGINYGYTF
TRBV20-1 many CSARVPGASNASPLHF
TRBV4-1 - CASSRFPISWGDYGYTF
TRBV7-3 many CASSSGHPDGYTF
TRBV3-1 - CASSQDPINQPQHF
TRBV7-3 - CASSSYSGVSYEQYF
TRBV2 many CASNRDVANYGYTF
TRBV10-3 many CAISRAGIDGYTF
TRBV7-2 many CASSLGISAAIQETQYF
TRBV5-6 many CASSLVLGVGTQYF
TRBV7-2 many CASSPSGASYEQYF
TRBV7-2 few CASSLGQGGGEKLFF
TRBV11-2 many CASSLVWRTEAFF
TRBV12-3/TRBV12-4 many CASSLTSGRNTGELFF
TRBV11-2 once CASSATPGQGEGGYTF
TRBV19 many CASSPPSGRGGETQYF
TRBV25-1 - CASSARLAGGWYGYTF
TRBV6-2/TRBV6-3 few CASSSRGGYNQPQHF
TRBV20-1 - CSAPQGGFTGELFF
TRBV15 - CATSKGGGVEKLFF
TRBV7-2 - CASSLGLAGDRTYEQYF
TRBV29-1 many CSVLQWDRGGYTF
TRBV2 - CASSLRGRGNTEAFF
TRBV19 - CASSIQASGSSYEQYF
TRBV7-8 - CASSGGQGLMGANVLTF
TRBV7-2 many CASSPGSGNQPQHF
TRBV12-3/TRBV12-4 - CASRLGTFLPNTEAFF
TRBV7-2 - CASNLLGYDSPLHF
TRBV6-1 few CASSNIQGAYGEQYF
TRBV27 - CASSPRGTGGSATF
TRBV7-2 many CASSLQVDQPQHF
TRBV3-1 - CASSQEDGVTGELFF
TRBV7-2 - CASSLASGQAGNTF
TRBV10-3 many CAIGRGVNSPLHF
TRBV29-1 - CSAGRETYEQYF
TRBV20-1 - CSHKHADTQYF